This TCR beta chain emerged from a study of post-analysis software for immune sequencing data. To note about this clonotype: As yet, its antigen is unknown.

The TCR beta cDNA libraries carried unique molecular identifiers. MiXCR, applied by TCRdb to the PCR reads, yields one record per CDR3 protein. In the table there are roughly 800,000 distinct CDR3 sequences, more than 45% of which are singletons. The germline gives CDR1 MGHDK, CDR2 SYGVNS. The length of the CDR3 is 15 residues. Study-wide results and limits: Several TRBV segments, TRBV5-6, TRBV5-1 and TRBV20-1 among them, were found more frequent in patients than controls.

V usage is TRBV25-1 and J usage is TRBJ2-5; 7 bases are shared with TRBD2. The DNA end favors TRBJ2-1, so the J call may be wrong. Sample: blood. This receptor was taken from a girl aged 5-17 years with multiple sclerosis. The CDR3 DNA reads as TGTGCCAGCAGTGCACCTAGCGGTCATCAAGAGACCCAGTTCTTC. The encoded protein is CASSAPSGHQETQFF.